The rows below give T cell receptor beta chains drawn from one sample of a study of radiotherapy plus CTLA-4 blockade in lung cancer. Produced via immunoSEQ multiplex PCR; TCRdb's table is partial and in-frame only. This table has around 59,000 clones, less than 75% appearing once. Sequences were derived from peripheral blood, sampled from a patient treated with radiotherapy plus ipilimumab. All receptors come from a human donor with non-small cell lung cancer whose response to radiotherapy plus ipilimumab could not be evaluated. Each CDR3 is given with its conserved first and last residue. D genes are given only for firm matches. Rows give clone size only sometimes, using once, few, many, or a class for an expanded clone.

TRBV30	NA	14	TRBJ2-5	NA	TGTGCCTGGAGTAGAATCCGGGGGGCAGAGACCCAGTACTTC	CAWSRIRGAETQYF
TRBV7-2	TRBD2	14	TRBJ2-1	NA	TGTGCCAGTTTAAAGCGGGAGGGCCCGAATGAGCAGTTCTTC	CASLKREGPNEQFF
TRBV4-1	NA	13	TRBJ1-5	NA	TGCGCCAGCAGCCAAGATGAGGGACAGCCCCAGCATTTT	CASSQDEGQPQHF
TRBV5-1	NA	14	TRBJ1-2	NA	TGCGCCAGCAGCTTGGGACAGGTCGACTATGGCTACACCTTC	CASSLGQVDYGYTF
TRBV30	NA	12	TRBJ1-2	NA	TGTGCCTGGAGTGTCCAGGGTTATGGCTACACCTTC	CAWSVQGYGYTF
TRBV5-1	NA	14	TRBJ2-3	NA	TGCGCCAGCAGCCTATCAGCGTCCACAGATACGCAGTATTTT	CASSLSASTDTQYF
TRBV9	TRBD2	15	TRBJ2-1	NA	TGTGCCAGCAGCGTGAGTGGGACTAGCATCGATGAGCAGTTCTTC	CASSVSGTSIDEQFF
TRBV18	NA	14	TRBJ1-4	few	TGTGCCAGCTCACCCAGCGCAACTAATGAAAAACTGTTTTTT	CASSPSATNEKLFF
TRBV7-9	NA	11	TRBJ2-7	NA	TGTGCCGGGGCGATCTCCTACGAGCAGTACTTC	CAGAISYEQYF
TRBV19	NA	14	TRBJ1-6	NA	TGTGCCAGTAGTATTCACAGGGTAGGGTCACCCCTCCACTTT	CASSIHRVGSPLHF
TRBV10-3	TRBD1	15	TRBJ2-7	NA	TGTGCCATCAGAGGGGGGACAGGTTCCGTATACGAGCAGTACTTC	CAIRGGTGSVYEQYF
TRBV5-1	TRBD1	13	TRBJ1-1	NA	TGCGCCAGCAGCTTGGGGGACAGTGCCAAAGCTTTCTTT	CASSLGDSAKAFF
TRBV7-2	TRBD1	15	TRBJ2-2	NA	TGTGCCAGCAGCTTACTGGGACAGGTTTTAGGGGAGCTGTTTTTT	CASSLLGQVLGELFF
TRBV2	TRBD1	13	TRBJ1-5	NA	TGTGCCAGCAGAGGGGACAGGGACCAGCCCCAGCATTTT	CASRGDRDQPQHF
TRBV7-2	TRBD2	14	TRBJ2-5	few	TGTGCCAGCAGCTTTTCTAGCGGGGGAGAGACCCAGTACTTC	CASSFSSGGETQYF
TRBV5-6	TRBD2	17	TRBJ2-7	NA	TGTGCCAGCAGCTTTAGCGGGAGGGCCGGAGAAAAAAACGAGCAGTACTTC	CASSFSGRAGEKNEQYF
TRBV10-3	TRBD1	17	TRBJ2-5	NA	TGTGCCATCAGTGGATCCCCGGACAGGGGGAACCAAGAGACCCAGTACTTC	CAISGSPDRGNQETQYF
TRBV13	NA	14	TRBJ1-4	NA	TGTGCCAGCAGCTTGGGGCGAACTAATGAAAAACTGTTTTTT	CASSLGRTNEKLFF
TRBV29-1	TRBD2	12	TRBJ2-7	NA	TGCAGCGTTGGGACTAGCGGGGGCGAGCAGTACTTC	CSVGTSGGEQYF
TRBV6-1	NA	14	TRBJ2-7	NA	TGTGCCACTTCCTGGGGCAGGAGCTCCTACGAGCAGTACTTC	CATSWGRSSYEQYF
TRBV2	TRBD2	12	TRBJ2-5	few	TGTGCCAGCAGTGTTCACCGCGGGACTACGTACTTC	CASSVHRGTTYF
TRBV2	NA	14	TRBJ1-3	NA	TGTGCCAGCAATAGGGACTACTCTGGAAACACCATATATTTT	CASNRDYSGNTIYF
TRBV29-1	NA	12	TRBJ2-5	NA	TGCAGCGTTGTATACAGCCAAGAGACCCAGTACTTC	CSVVYSQETQYF
TRBV9	TRBD2	15	TRBJ2-4	NA	TGTGCCAGCAGCTCCACGACTAGCTCGGGAAACATTCAGTACTTC	CASSSTTSSGNIQYF
TRBV5-4	TRBD2	15	TRBJ2-7	NA	TGTGCCAGCAGCTTGGGACTAGCGGGAGGCGGGGAGCAGTACTTC	CASSLGLAGGGEQYF
TRBV9	NA	12	TRBJ1-4	few	TGTGCCAGCAGCGTTCCAGGGGAAAAACTGTTTTTT	CASSVPGEKLFF
TRBV5-1	NA	12	TRBJ2-3	NA	TGCGCCAGCAGCGGGCCGACAGATACGCAGTATTTT	CASSGPTDTQYF
TRBV5-1	TRBD2	18	TRBJ2-1	NA	TGCGCCAGCAGCTTGGTTCCTGCTAGCGGGGGCTATTACAATGAGCAGTTCTTC	CASSLVPASGGYYNEQFF
TRBV5-4	NA	14	TRBJ2-5	NA	TGTGCCAGCAGCTTGGACTCCATCCGGGAGACCCAGTACTTC	CASSLDSIRETQYF
TRBV4-1	NA	13	TRBJ2-7	few	TGCGCCAGCAGCAGCTCGGACAGCCTCGGGCAGTACTTC	CASSSSDSLGQYF
TRBV18	TRBD2	19	TRBJ2-1	NA	TGTGCCAGCTCCCGTCCCGGGACTAGCGGGATTTCTCGCGGGGATGAGCAGTTCTTC	CASSRPGTSGISRGDEQFF
TRBV5-1	TRBD1	15	TRBJ2-3	NA	TGCGCCAGCAGCTTGATACAGGGGGCTGGAGATACGCAGTATTTT	CASSLIQGAGDTQYF